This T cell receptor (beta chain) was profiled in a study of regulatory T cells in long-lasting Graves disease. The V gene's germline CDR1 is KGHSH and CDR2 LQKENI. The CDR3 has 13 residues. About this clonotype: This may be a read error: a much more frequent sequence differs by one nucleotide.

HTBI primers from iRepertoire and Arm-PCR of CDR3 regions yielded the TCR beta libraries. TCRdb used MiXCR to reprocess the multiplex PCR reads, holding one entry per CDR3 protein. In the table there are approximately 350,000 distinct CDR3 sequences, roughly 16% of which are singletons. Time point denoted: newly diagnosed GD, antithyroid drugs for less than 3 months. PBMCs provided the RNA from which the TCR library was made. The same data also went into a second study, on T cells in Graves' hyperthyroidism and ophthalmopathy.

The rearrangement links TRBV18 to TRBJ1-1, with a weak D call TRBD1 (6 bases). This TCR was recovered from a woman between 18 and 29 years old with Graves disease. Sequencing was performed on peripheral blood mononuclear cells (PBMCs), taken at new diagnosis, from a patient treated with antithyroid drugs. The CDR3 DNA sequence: TGTACCAGCACTCAGGGGCAGAACACTGAAGCTTTCTTT. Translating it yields CTSTQGQNTEAFF.